This is a list of T cell receptor beta chains from one sample in a study of beta chain features in type 1 diabetes. The table came from immunoSEQ multiplex PCR; TCRdb's copy has only in-frame clones and leaves some out. The data hold some 270,000 clones, with about 8% observed a single time. Specimen: central memory CD4+ T cells from blood. The receptor source for this set is a woman between 18 and 29 years old in good health. Each CDR3 is given with its conserved first and last residue. A D gene is named only where the DNA matches it firmly. Some rows mark clone size as missing; the rest say once, few, many or name a class of expanded clone.

CASSQLGLAGYEQYF TGCGCCAGCAGCCAACTGGGACTAGCGGGCTACGAGCAGTACTTC TRBV4-1 many TRBJ2-7 TRBD2
CASSPRDLSTDTQYF TGTGCCAGCAGCCCCCGGGACTTAAGCACAGATACGCAGTATTTT TRBV7-9 few TRBJ2-3 NA
CASSYSKAGNQPQHF TGTGCCAGCAGTTACTCGAAGGCAGGGAATCAGCCCCAGCATTTT TRBV6-5 few TRBJ1-5 NA
CASSSDRYGYTF TGTGCCAGCAGTTCAGACCGCTATGGCTACACCTTC TRBV28 NA TRBJ1-2 NA
CASSLGSTDTQYF TGCGCCAGCAGCTTGGGCAGCACAGATACGCAGTATTTT TRBV5-1 NA TRBJ2-3 NA
CASSLAGERYEQYF TGTGCCAGCAGTTTAGCAGGGGAAAGATACGAGCAGTACTTC TRBV27 NA TRBJ2-7 NA
CAWRRPAGQETQYF TGTGCCTGGAGAAGGCCGGCCGGCCAAGAGACCCAGTACTTC TRBV30 NA TRBJ2-5 NA
CASSFWGNSNQPQHF TGTGCCAGCAGTTTTTGGGGAAATAGCAATCAGCCCCAGCATTTT TRBV28 NA TRBJ1-5 NA
CASSPSRLAANNEQFF TGTGCCAGCTCACCCAGCAGGCTAGCGGCTAACAATGAGCAGTTCTTC TRBV18 NA TRBJ2-1 TRBD2
CASSRQTLLQETQYF TGTGCCAGCAGCAGGCAGACTCTGTTACAAGAGACCCAGTACTTC TRBV21-1 NA TRBJ2-5 NA
CASSNSGSYTDTQYF TGTGCCAGCAGCAACTCCGGGTCCTACACAGATACGCAGTATTTT TRBV5-4 NA TRBJ2-3 NA
CASKGSGPTDTQYF TGTGCCAGCAAGGGGAGCGGTCCCACAGATACGCAGTATTTT TRBV2 few TRBJ2-3 NA
CASSRPGLGNTIYF TGTGCCAGCAGTCGACCAGGGCTCGGAAACACCATATATTTT TRBV27 once TRBJ1-3 NA
CAWSKTTSAETQYF TGTGCCTGGAGTAAAACGACTAGCGCTGAGACCCAGTACTTC TRBV30 NA TRBJ2-5 TRBD2
CASSTGTSIQALYFYEQYF TGTGCCAGCAGTACCGGGACTAGCATCCAGGCCCTCTACTTCTACGAGCAGTACTTC TRBV28 few TRBJ2-7 TRBD2
CASSAREGYNEQFF TGTGCCAGCAGCGCGCGGGAGGGGTACAATGAGCAGTTCTTC TRBV11-3 NA TRBJ2-1 TRBD2
CACRGTSTDTQYF TGTGCCTGCAGAGGAACTAGCACAGATACGCAGTATTTT TRBV30 few TRBJ2-3 NA
CASSAQALAGITYEQYF TGTGCCAGCAGCGCCCAGGCGTTAGCGGGGATTACCTACGAGCAGTACTTC TRBV5-6 NA TRBJ2-7 TRBD2
CASSQDSPSYEQYF TGTGCCAGCAGCCAAGATTCACCATCCTACGAGCAGTACTTC TRBV14 NA TRBJ2-7 NA
CASSRTTGAGNQPQHF TGCGCCAGCAGCCGGACAACAGGGGCCGGCAATCAGCCCCAGCATTTT TRBV4-3 few TRBJ1-5 TRBD1
CAIRGGEETQYF TGTGCCATCAGAGGGGGGGAAGAGACCCAGTACTTC TRBV10-3 few TRBJ2-5 NA
CASSPRTGRNEKLFF TGTGCCAGCAGCCCCAGGACAGGGAGAAATGAAAAACTGTTTTTT TRBV7-8 many TRBJ1-4 TRBD1
CASSQEASGDTDTQYF TGCGCCAGCAGCCAAGAGGCTAGCGGGGACACAGATACGCAGTATTTT TRBV4-3 few TRBJ2-3 TRBD2
CASRRQNEKLFF TGTGCCAGCAGACGACAGAATGAAAAACTGTTTTTT TRBV2 NA TRBJ1-4 NA
CASSFFSSGANVLTF TGTGCCAGCAGCTTTTTCAGCTCTGGGGCCAACGTCCTGACTTTC TRBV5-6 few TRBJ2-6 NA
CSVSGTGVEKLFF TGCAGCGTCTCCGGGACAGGGGTGGAAAAACTGTTTTTT TRBV29-1 few TRBJ1-4 TRBD1
CASMSSGANVLTF TGCGCCAGTATGAGCTCTGGGGCCAACGTCCTGACTTTC TRBV5-1 many TRBJ2-6 NA
CASSVSLGEPVQETQYF TGTGCCAGCAGCGTATCCCTGGGGGAACCTGTCCAAGAGACCCAGTACTTC TRBV9 NA TRBJ2-5 NA
CASRIGGSGANVLTF TGTGCCAGCAGGATCGGCGGCTCTGGGGCCAACGTCCTGACTTTC TRBV6-5 few TRBJ2-6 NA
CASSSGTNTGELFF TGTGCCAGCAGCTCCGGGACGAACACCGGGGAGCTGTTTTTT TRBV11-3 NA TRBJ2-2 NA
CSVVKDDRGFYTDTQYF TGCAGCGTTGTCAAGGACGACAGGGGATTTTACACAGATACGCAGTATTTT TRBV29-1 NA TRBJ2-3 TRBD1
CASSRRDRDTEAFF TGTGCCAGCAGCAGGCGGGACAGGGACACTGAAGCTTTCTTT TRBV5-5 few TRBJ1-1 TRBD1
CASSQLTGFGELFF TGTGCCAGCAGCCAGCTTACAGGGTTCGGGGAGCTGTTTTTT TRBV14 many TRBJ2-2 NA
CAWSVGETQYF TGTGCCTGGAGTGTCGGTGAGACCCAGTACTTC TRBV30 few TRBJ2-5 NA
CAWRRGDEAFF TGTGCCTGGAGGCGGGGGGACGAAGCTTTCTTT TRBV30 NA TRBJ1-1 NA
CASSSLPGRDHQPQHF TGTGCCAGCAGTTCCCTACCGGGACGGGACCATCAGCCCCAGCATTTT TRBV27 few TRBJ1-5 NA
CAISLQGIGAGELFF TGTGCCATCAGTCTACAGGGGATAGGAGCCGGGGAGCTGTTTTTT TRBV10-3 few TRBJ2-2 TRBD1
CATSRGKWEAGTGARSGANVLTF TGTGCCACCAGCAGAGGAAAATGGGAGGCCGGGACAGGTGCCCGCTCTGGGGCCAACGTCCTGACTTTC TRBV15 NA TRBJ2-6 TRBD1
CASSLVPEGGYGYTF TGCGCCAGCAGCTTGGTACCCGAGGGTGGTTATGGCTACACCTTC TRBV5-1 few TRBJ1-2 NA
CASTQLAVASEQFF TGTGCCAGCACCCAGCTAGCAGTTGCAAGTGAGCAGTTCTTC TRBV2 few TRBJ2-1 NA
CASSLQGSTEAFF TGTGCCAGCAGTCTCCAGGGCAGCACTGAAGCTTTCTTT TRBV28 few TRBJ1-1 NA
CASSPRSSTDTQYF TGTGCCAGCAGCCCCCGGTCTAGCACAGATACGCAGTATTTT TRBV9 NA TRBJ2-3 NA
CASSFRTSRSTDTQYF TGTGCCAGCAGCTTCCGGACTAGCCGTTCCACAGATACGCAGTATTTT TRBV5-8 few TRBJ2-3 TRBD2
CASAGGADTEAFF TGCGCCAGCGCAGGGGGCGCAGACACTGAAGCTTTCTTT TRBV5-1 many TRBJ1-1 TRBD1
CASSSLRGYEQFF TGTGCCAGCAGCTCCCTCAGGGGATATGAGCAGTTCTTC TRBV5-6 few TRBJ2-1 NA
CASSSQGFGQFF TGTGCCAGCAGCTCACAGGGGTTTGGTCAGTTCTTC TRBV4-2 NA TRBJ2-1 TRBD1
CASSTRNRGYGYTF TGTGCCAGCAGTACCCGGAATCGAGGGTATGGCTACACCTTC TRBV25-1 NA TRBJ1-2 NA
CASSFGTRGDTQYF TGTGCCAGCAGCTTTGGGACTAGGGGAGATACGCAGTATTTT TRBV7-9 few TRBJ2-3 TRBD2
CASRISDGNTIYF TGTGCCAGCAGAATATCGGACGGAAACACCATATATTTT TRBV6-6 NA TRBJ1-3 NA
CASSQSIMGSPYNEQFF TGCGCCAGCAGTCAATCGATCATGGGGTCGCCCTACAATGAGCAGTTCTTC TRBV23-1 NA TRBJ2-1 NA
CASSLTGGSYNEQFF TGTGCCAGCAGCTTGACAGGGGGCTCCTACAATGAGCAGTTCTTC TRBV7-2 few TRBJ2-1 TRBD1
CASSLPGKNTEAFF TGTGCCAGCAGCTTACCCGGGAAGAACACTGAAGCTTTCTTT TRBV7-8 NA TRBJ1-1 NA
CASSLVLAGPNEQFF TGCGCCAGCAGCTTGGTTCTAGCGGGGCCCAATGAGCAGTTCTTC TRBV5-1 NA TRBJ2-1 TRBD2
CASSRVFSGANVLTF TGCGCCAGCAGCCGGGTCTTCTCTGGGGCCAACGTCCTGACTTTC TRBV4-3 NA TRBJ2-6 NA
CASSGSTGETDTQYF TGTGCCAGCAGTGGATCGACAGGTGAGACAGATACGCAGTATTTT TRBV9 NA TRBJ2-3 NA
CASSTSGTDTQYF TGTGCCAGCAGTACTAGCGGCACAGATACGCAGTATTTT TRBV28 many TRBJ2-3 TRBD2
CASSPSMNTEAFF TGTGCCAGCAGCCCATCCATGAACACTGAAGCTTTCTTT TRBV7-2 few TRBJ1-1 NA
CASSPLGRSQETQYF TGTGCCAGCAGTCCACTCGGACGGTCTCAAGAGACCCAGTACTTC TRBV28 many TRBJ2-5 NA
CASSSSGRNTGELFF TGTGCCAGCAGCAGTAGCGGGAGGAACACCGGGGAGCTGTTTTTT TRBV5-4 many TRBJ2-2 TRBD2
CASSQGRGTGDYGYTF TGCGCCAGCAGCCAAGGTAGGGGCACAGGGGACTATGGCTACACCTTC TRBV4-1 many TRBJ1-2 TRBD1